This paragraph reports one T cell receptor (beta chain). Method: immunoSEQ multiplex PCR; TCRdb's copy keeps in-frame clones and lacks some. The sample has 30,000 to 45,000 clones; 90% to 95% are singletons. The sample comes from a study of T cell changes during pregnancy in multiple sclerosis. The CDR3 spans 14 residues. V lost 5 bases to trimming and J lost 2 bases; unmatched junction nucleotides: 4. The germline gives CDR1 LNHDA, CDR2 SQIVND (reference sequence). The sample in question was CD8+ T cells from peripheral blood mononuclear cells, obtained before pregnancy. The clonotype comes from a female donor with multiple sclerosis, enrolled in a pregnancy study. The chain has TRBV19 and TRBJ2-3, with 7 positions matching TRBD1. The CDR3 spells CASSRDSSTDTQYF. CDR3 coding DNA: TGTGCCAGTAGTCGGGACAGTTCCACAGATACGCAGTATTTT.